A single sample is the source of the 15 T cell receptor beta chains below, sequenced in a study of blood T cell repertoires in COVID-19. Generated by immunoSEQ multiplex PCR, the TCRdb table keeps only in-frame clones and is missing some. Here the sample spans 200,000 to 250,000 clones, roughly four fifths being singletons. Material: peripheral blood. These receptors all come from a woman in her sixties or seventies with acute or convalescent COVID-19.

The V call is TRBV6-5, the J call TRBJ1-1, with 7 positions matching TRBD1. This CDR3 is 12 amino acids long. V shed 5 bases, J shed 9 bases, and the junction held 6 bases outside the gene matches. Per the germline V gene, CDR1 is MNHEY and CDR2 is SVGAGI. CDR3 sequence (DNA): TGTGCCAGCAGTACGGGACAGAGACAAGCTTTCTTT. Translating it yields CASSTGQRQAFF.

V and J are TRBV12-3 or TRBV12-4 and TRBJ1-1, with D possibly being TRBD1 (5 bases). The germline V and J ends were trimmed by 1 base and 8 bases, with 11 bases remaining between them. CDR3 size: 13 residues. The CDR3 region is CASSLDRPMEAFF. CDR3 sequence (DNA): TGTGCCAGCAGTTTAGACAGGCCAATGGAAGCTTTCTTT.

The chain uses TRBV6-5 and TRBJ1-1; 7 nucleotides align to TRBD1. The CDR3 sequence is 15 residues long. The germline V gene has CDR1 MNHEY and CDR2 SVGAGI. V lost 6 bases, J lost 1 base, and 8 bases stayed unmatched. CDR3 amino acids: CASSLPGGANTEAFF. CDR3 nucleotide sequence: TGTGCCAGCAGCCTCCCAGGGGGAGCGAACACTGAAGCTTTCTTT.

The CDR3 DNA reads TGTGCCAGCAGTCCCGGACAGGGAGACTATGGCTACACCTTC. Translation: CASSPGQGDYGYTF. The V gene is TRBV2, the J gene TRBJ1-2; TRBD1 aligns across 8 bases. This CDR3 contains 14 residues. Per germline, CDR1 SNHLY and CDR2 FYNNEI. V lost 5 bases, J lost 3 bases, and 5 bases stayed unmatched.

The chain joins TRBV19 to TRBJ1-1; a possible D gene is TRBD1 (5 bases). V was shortened by 3 bases and J by 6 bases, with 11 bases between the two germline ends. This CDR3 is 13 amino acids long. Germline CDR1 LNHDA, CDR2 SQIVND (reference sequence). The DNA for the CDR3 is TGTGCCAGTAGTATGAGTTACAGGTCTGAAGCTTTCTTT. Translating it yields CASSMSYRSEAFF.

Notes on this clone: This same CDR3 is encoded by further DNA sequences in the sample. The chain is built from TRBV11-2 and TRBJ2-2; 11 bases fit TRBD2. Germline V gene lookup returns CDR1 SGHAT and CDR2 FQNNGV. This CDR3 is built from 16 residues. With V trimmed by 5 bases and J by 5 bases, 7 bases remained unmatched. DNA of the CDR3: TGTGCCAGCAGCATTAGCGGGGGGGCGCGTACCGGGGAGCTGTTTTTT. Its protein is CASSISGGARTGELFF.

This rearrangement joins TRBV7-2 to TRBJ2-3, with 10 bases fitting TRBD2. This CDR3 is built from 15 residues. Germline CDR1 SGHTA, CDR2 FQGNSA. The trim removed 1 base at V and 10 bases at J, leaving 8 bases unmatched. The CDR3 coding sequence is TGTGCCAGCAGCTTAGTAAGCGGGGGGGCCGGGTCGCAGTATTTT. This encodes CASSLVSGGAGSQYF.

The chain has TRBV3-1 (or the pseudogene TRBV3-2) and TRBJ2-7; TRBD1 is a possible D gene (6 bases). The CDR3 runs to 15 residues. V was pared by 4 bases and J by 3 bases, with 16 bases between. Germline V gene sequence: CDR1 LGHDT, CDR2 YNNKEL (reference sequence). In nucleotides, the CDR3 is TGTGCCAGCAGCCCCCGACCCGACAGGCTCTACGAGCAGTACTTC. Translated, it gives CASSPRPDRLYEQYF.

This clone was detected once. V usage is TRBV10-3 and J usage is TRBJ2-7; 11 positions agree with TRBD2. V lost 3 bases, J lost 2 bases, and 9 bases stayed unmatched. The CDR3 consists of 17 residues. Germline CDR1 and CDR2: ENHRY and SYGVKD. The CDR3 DNA is TGTGCCATCAGTGAAACCCGACTAGCGGGGACGGCCTACGAGCAGTACTTC. The encoded protein is CAISETRLAGTAYEQYF.

The chain recombines TRBV24-1 with TRBJ2-1, with TRBD1 matching 9 bases. Germline CDR1 KGHDR, CDR2 SFDVKD. This CDR3 has 17 amino acids. J lost 5 bases, V lost 2 bases, and 9 bases had no gene match. CDR3 sequence reads: CATSDYSGTGKNNEQFF. The CDR3 DNA reads TGTGCCACCAGTGATTATTCCGGGACAGGGAAGAACAATGAGCAGTTCTTC.

V is TRBV21-1 and J is TRBJ2-7; TRBD1, the table's D call, lacks a check against the DNA. TRBV21-1 represents a pseudogene. The CDR3 covers 17 residues. CDR3 coding DNA: TGTGCCAGCAGCAATTTAAATACAGGGGTGAGGTCCTACGAGCAGTACTTC. Residues: CASSNLNTGVRSYEQYF.

This chain connects TRBV4-1 to TRBJ1-1; tentative D call: TRBD1 (6 bases). Germline CDR1 is MGHRA and CDR2 is YSYEKL. The CDR3 has 15 residues. Trimming took off 7 bases at V and 0 bases at J, with 15 bases between the two ends. The DNA of the CDR3 is TGCGCCAGCAACTATCCCGGGACATTGAACACTGAAGCTTTCTTT. It yields the protein CASNYPGTLNTEAFF.

The rearrangement uses TRBV10-3 and TRBJ2-2; the match to TRBD2 covers 10 bases. The CDR3 contains 17 residues. CDR1 and CDR2 (germline): ENHRY, SYGVKD. The J segment lost 4 bases and the V segment lost 6 bases, leaving 11 bases of the junction unmatched. The CDR3 sequence: CAIRKEAGGPVTGELFF. CDR3 bases: TGTGCCATCAGGAAGGAAGCGGGGGGGCCAGTCACCGGGGAGCTGTTTTTT.

The chain links TRBV5-1 to TRBJ1-2; no firm D call. V was clipped by 5 bases and J by 2 bases, with 7 bases between them. Germline V lookup: CDR1 SGHRS, CDR2 YFSETQ. The CDR3 runs 12 residues. CDR3 coding DNA: TGCGCCAGCAGAGAGCGGAACTATGGCTACACCTTC. Amino acid sequence: CASRERNYGYTF.

The chain employs TRBV20-1 and TRBJ2-2; the D gene is possibly TRBD2 (6 bases). In germline, CDR1 is DFQATT, CDR2 SNEGSKA (reference sequence). The length of the CDR3 is 15 residues. Trimming shortened V by 3 bases and J by 8 bases, and 19 bases separated the two germline ends. The CDR3 reads CSASRASVVLGELFF. The CDR3 nucleotides read TGCAGTGCTAGTAGGGCTAGCGTGGTTTTGGGGGAGCTGTTTTTT.